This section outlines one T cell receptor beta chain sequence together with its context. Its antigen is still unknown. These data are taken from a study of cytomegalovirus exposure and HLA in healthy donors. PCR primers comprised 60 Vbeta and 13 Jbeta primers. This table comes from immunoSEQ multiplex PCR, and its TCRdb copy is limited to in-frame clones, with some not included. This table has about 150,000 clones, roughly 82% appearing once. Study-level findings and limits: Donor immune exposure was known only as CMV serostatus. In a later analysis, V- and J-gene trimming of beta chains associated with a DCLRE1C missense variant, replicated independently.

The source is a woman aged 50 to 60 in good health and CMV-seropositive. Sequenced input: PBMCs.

The CDR3 nucleotides read TGTGCAAGTCGCTTAGGAGGGGGAGGGAGCAATCAGCCCCAGCATTTT. Amino acid sequence: CASRLGGGGSNQPQHF. The chain employs TRBV12-2 and TRBJ1-5. TRBV12-2 constitutes a pseudogene. The CDR3 sequence is 16 residues long.